These 19 T cell receptor beta chains came from one sample sequenced in a study of T-cell reconstitution after alpha-beta-depleted transplantation in children. Preparation of the TCRbeta library was carried out with unique molecular identifiers. One entry per CDR3 protein, called by TCRdb with MiXCR from the PCR reads. The profile shows 700,000 to 950,000 distinct CDR3 sequences, 16% of them singletons. Sequencing was performed on PBMCs, mostly from graft donor cells, taken 360 days after TCRalphabeta/CD19-depleted stem cell transplant. The receptor source for this set is a male patient aged 10 to 17 who had a stem cell transplant for acute lymphoblastic leukemia, so the T cells may come from the graft donor.

There are a few counts of this clonotype. At one end, the junction sequence differs from germline, possibly due to a read error. The chain combines TRBV24-1 with TRBJ2-1, with D perhaps given as TRBD1 or TRBD2 (5 bases each). Germline V gene data show CDR1 as KGHDR and CDR2 as SFDVKD. The CDR3 runs 13 residues. CDR3 nucleotide sequence: TGTGCCACCAGTGATGGGTTCCCCGGGACCCCTCGCTTC. It codes for CATSDGFPGTPRF.

For the CDR3, the DNA is TGTGCCAGCAGCTTAGCTTCTCTAGCGATACCCTCCTACGAGCAGTACTTC. Its protein product is CASSLASLAIPSYEQYF. The chain uses TRBV7-6 and TRBJ2-7; TRBD2 might be the D (6 bases). The germline gives CDR1 SGHVS, CDR2 FNYEAQ. V lost 0 bases and J lost 0, with 15 bases in between. The CDR3 is made up of 17 amino acids.

This clonotype was found many times. The chain employs TRBV20-1 and TRBJ2-3; D gene ambiguous. Germline V lookup: CDR1 DFQATT, CDR2 SNEGSKA (reference sequence). There are 13 residues in the CDR3. V was cut by 1 base and J by 6 bases, with 11 bases left in between. This CDR3 reads CSARVSFGDTQYF. In nucleotides, the CDR3 is TGCAGTGCTAGAGTTAGTTTCGGGGATACGCAGTATTTT.

V is TRBV18 and J is TRBJ2-5; D not certain. The CDR3 sequence is 13 residues long. Trimming cost V 3 bases and J 3 bases, with 8 bases left between them. Germline V gene lookup returns CDR1 KGHSH and CDR2 LQKENI. The CDR3 loop is CASSPRSEETQYF. In DNA, the CDR3 is TGTGCCAGCTCACCTAGATCTGAAGAGACCCAGTACTTC.

The chain joins TRBV25-1 to TRBJ1-5, with unresolved D. Trimming took off 2 bases at V and 4 bases at J, with 9 bases between the two ends. Looked up from germline, CDR1 is MGHDK and CDR2 is SYGVNS. The CDR3 consists of 14 residues. This CDR3 is CASSEPGGNQPQHF. In DNA, the CDR3 is TGTGCCAGCAGTGAACCTGGCGGGAATCAGCCCCAGCATTTT.

The rearrangement joins TRBV27 to TRBJ1-6, with D uncertain. From germline, CDR1 is MNHEY and CDR2 SMNVEV (reference sequence). The CDR3 is made up of 16 amino acids. V lost 4 bases and J lost 8, with 18 bases in between. Written as DNA, the CDR3 is TGTGCCAGCAGTTCCCGCCGTGGGGTGGTGGATTCACCCCTCCACTTT. It translates to CASSSRRGVVDSPLHF.

Only a few counts were recorded for this clonotype. CDR3 nucleotides: TGTGCCAGCAGCTTAGAAAGTCGGGTTTTTAATGAAAAACTGTTTTTT. Residues: CASSLESRVFNEKLFF. V gene TRBV7-6 combines with J gene TRBJ1-4; unclear D gene. Trimming took off 1 base at V and 4 bases at J, with 13 bases between the two ends. Germline V gives CDR1 SGHVS, CDR2 FNYEAQ. The CDR3 runs 16 residues.

The V and J genes are TRBV5-1 and TRBJ2-5; D may match TRBD1 or TRBD2 (5 bases each). The CDR3 consists of 14 residues. CDR1 and CDR2 (germline): SGHRS, YFSETQ. With 5 bases removed from V and 8 bases from J, the gap between germline ends came to 19 bases. The CDR3 coding sequence is TGCGCCAGCAGTTTTTCAGGGACGGCAGGAACCCAGTACTTC. Protein product: CASSFSGTAGTQYF.

The chain recombines TRBV5-1 with TRBJ2-5; TRBD2 aligns across 8 bases. There are 16 residues in the CDR3. V dropped 2 bases and J dropped 4; count of bases not matched to a gene: 10. The germline gives CDR1 SGHRS, CDR2 YFSETQ. The CDR3 sequence: CASSLLERERGETQYF. The DNA for the CDR3 is TGCGCCAGCAGCTTACTTGAGCGGGAGCGCGGAGAGACCCAGTACTTC.

This clonotype was counted at least ten times. The chain recombines TRBV1 with TRBJ1-3; the table's D call, TRBD1, has no DNA check behind it. TRBV1 is a documented pseudogene. This CDR3 is built from 16 residues. The CDR3 DNA reads as TGCACCAGCAGCCAAGATCTACGGGACAGGGGAAACACCATATATTTT. Its protein is CTSSQDLRDRGNTIYF.

This clonotype has a handful of counts. The V gene is TRBV7-8, the J gene TRBJ2-5; 8 bases are a match to TRBD2. The CDR3 totals 17 residues. CDR1 is SGHVS and CDR2 is FQNEAQ in the germline V gene. V lost 2 bases to trimming and J lost 1 base; unmatched junction nucleotides: 9. In DNA form, the CDR3 reads TGTGCCAGCAGCTTAATTCCCCGCGGGAGGCGCCAAGAGACCCAGTACTTC. Residues: CASSLIPRGRRQETQYF.

This clonotype was counted a few times. This rearrangement joins TRBV5-5 to TRBJ2-2, with TRBD1 matching 7 bases. Germline V gene sequence: CDR1 SGHKS, CDR2 YYEKEE (reference sequence). After removal of 4 bases from V and 1 base from J, the junction contained 4 bases not matched to a gene. This CDR3 region has 15 residues. Here the CDR3 DNA reads TGTGCCAGCAGCACCGGGACAGTGAACACCGGGGAGCTGTTTTTT. This encodes CASSTGTVNTGELFF.

A few counts support this clonotype. The rearrangement links TRBV19 to TRBJ2-4, with D unresolved. The germline gives CDR1 LNHDA, CDR2 SQIVND (reference sequence). V was clipped by 2 bases and J by 0 bases, with 8 bases between them. The CDR3 sequence is 15 residues long. This chain's CDR3 is CASSIQLIAKNIQYF. The CDR3 bases are TGTGCCAGTAGTATACAGTTAATAGCCAAAAACATTCAGTACTTC.

The rearrangement uses TRBV7-3 and TRBJ2-7, with 13 bases aligning to TRBD2. CDR1 and CDR2 from the germline V gene are SGHTA and FQGTGA. J gave up 7 bases and V 5 bases, and 8 bases lay outside the gene matches. This CDR3 is built from 15 residues. In DNA, the CDR3 is TGTGCCAGCAGCACTCAGGGACTAGCGGGGAAGGAGCAGTACTTC. Its translation: CASSTQGLAGKEQYF.

In its sample, this clonotype was seen a few times. The rearrangement links TRBV20-1 to TRBJ2-5, with TRBD1 as a possible D gene (7 bases). Germline loops: CDR1 DFQATT, CDR2 SNEGSKA (reference sequence). The ends were cut back, 1 base at V and 2 bases at J, with 17 bases in the middle. There are 16 residues in the CDR3. As DNA, the CDR3 is TGCAGTGCTAGAGCTGCTCGGACAGGACTACAAGAGACCCAGTACTTC. Its protein product is CSARAARTGLQETQYF.

In this sample, this clonotype turned up a few times. This sequence joins TRBV12-5 and TRBJ2-1; a weak D match, TRBD2 (5 bases). V was clipped by 0 bases and J by 4 bases, with 22 bases between them. The CDR3 loop spans 19 amino acids. Germline V gene data show CDR1 as LGHNT and CDR2 as FRNRAP. CDR3 loop: CASGLVSYLGGNAYNEQFF. The CDR3 nucleotides are TGTGCTAGTGGTTTGGTATCCTATCTCGGAGGTAACGCATACAATGAGCAGTTCTTC.

This clonotype was seen at least ten times. V and J are TRBV5-1 and TRBJ2-4, with D perhaps given as TRBD1 or TRBD2 (5 bases each). The germline V and J ends were trimmed by 3 bases and 6 bases, with 16 bases remaining between them. The length of the CDR3 is 15 residues. Germline V gene sequence: CDR1 SGHRS, CDR2 YFSETQ. The CDR3 sequence is CASSWGFGAGNIQYF. The CDR3 DNA follows: TGCGCCAGCAGCTGGGGGTTTGGGGCTGGAAACATTCAGTACTTC.

CDR3 coding DNA: TGTGCCAGCAGTTTACGTGTCAGAAACCTACTAGCGGGAGGGCCTCTTACTCCTTACGAGCAGTACTTC. Protein: CASSLRVRNLLAGGPLTPYEQYF. The genes are TRBV12-3 or TRBV12-4 and TRBJ2-7, with TRBD2 identical over 13 bases. This CDR3 spans 23 amino acids. Germline trimming cut 2 bases from V and 4 bases from J; bases unmatched to any gene: 26.

This clonotype was seen a few times. The chain employs TRBV7-6 and TRBJ2-5, with a weak D call TRBD1 (5 bases). The CDR3 runs 16 residues. Germline CDR1 is SGHVS and CDR2 is FNYEAQ. Between the trimmed V and J ends, which lost 5 bases and 0 bases, there was a span of 16 bases. The CDR3 region has the DNA TGTGCCAGCAGCCAACTAATGGGGCAGTACCAAGAGACCCAGTACTTC. Encoded protein: CASSQLMGQYQETQYF.